Given below is one TCR beta chain in context. What it binds is unknown. These data are taken from a study of molecular identifiers for immune sequencing clone quantification. Points from the study as a whole: The share of molecules held by clones above 20 RNA copies was over 98% in effector cells and under 1% in naive cells. Highly expanded clone sizes could end up underestimated if a barcode were shared by identical TCR molecules.

Sorting captured naive CD8 T cells as CD8+CD4-CCR7+CD45RA+. Previously reported methods and listed TCR primers produced the bulk TCR libraries. TCRdb independently ran MiXCR on the PCR reads; one entry per CDR3 protein. This table has some 88,000 distinct CDR3 sequences, roughly a fifth appearing once. CDR3 length: 16 amino acids. Trimming pared 0 bases from V and 2 bases from J, leaving 11 bases between. Germline V gene data show CDR1 as MGHRA and CDR2 as YSYEKL. The chain links TRBV4-1 to TRBJ2-1; a weak D match, TRBD2 (6 bases). Sequenced sample: naive CD8+ T cells from blood, with Jurkat cell RNA spiked in. This sample's subset: FACS-sorted CD8+CD4-CCR7+CD45RA+ naive T cells. This TCR was sampled from a human donor in good health. Some libraries in this study had Jurkat cell RNA spiked in. CDR3 sequence reads: CASSQDSGVAYNEQFF. The CDR3 DNA reads TGCGCCAGCAGCCAAGATTCGGGGGTGGCCTACAATGAGCAGTTCTTC.